These T cell receptor beta chains were read from a single sample in a study of T cell responses to AZD1222 COVID-19 vaccine. Method: immunoSEQ multiplex PCR; TCRdb's copy keeps in-frame clones and lacks some. The data show about 120,000 clones, with approximately 90% seen just once and 2.5% to 3.5% held by the top ten. Sequencing used peripheral blood, obtained 28 days after the second AZD1222 dose. The origin of the receptors is an adult who received the AZD1222 COVID-19 vaccine. CDR3s include the opening cysteine and the closing phenylalanine or tryptophan. D genes are given only for firm matches. Clone size, where shown, is once, few, many, or a class for clones that have expanded.

j_gene: TRBJ2-3; abundance: NA; d_gene: NA; v_gene: TRBV18; CDR3aa: CASSPNSGASTDTQYF; CDR3nt: TGTGCCAGCTCACCTAACTCGGGGGCGAGCACAGATACGCAGTATTTT
j_gene: TRBJ1-2; abundance: NA; d_gene: TRBD1; v_gene: TRBV7-9; CDR3aa: CASSLARDSYGYTF; CDR3nt: TGTGCCAGCAGCTTAGCCCGGGACAGCTATGGCTACACCTTC
j_gene: TRBJ1-5; abundance: NA; d_gene: TRBD1; v_gene: TRBV12-5; CDR3aa: CASGLVMWGQSFVRPQHF; CDR3nt: TGTGCTAGTGGTTTGGTAATGTGGGGACAGAGTTTCGTTCGGCCCCAGCATTTT
j_gene: TRBJ1-2; abundance: NA; d_gene: NA; v_gene: TRBV18; CDR3aa: CASSPAVGNGGYTF; CDR3nt: TGTGCCAGCTCACCAGCTGTAGGGAATGGCGGCTACACCTTC
j_gene: TRBJ1-5; abundance: NA; d_gene: NA; v_gene: TRBV28; CDR3aa: CASSPGGRNQPQHF; CDR3nt: TGTGCCAGCAGCCCGGGGGGGCGGAATCAGCCCCAGCATTTT
j_gene: TRBJ1-1; abundance: NA; d_gene: NA; v_gene: TRBV11-2; CDR3aa: CASSFGGYTEAFF; CDR3nt: TGTGCCAGCAGCTTTGGGGGCTACACTGAAGCTTTCTTT
j_gene: TRBJ1-5; abundance: NA; d_gene: TRBD1; v_gene: TRBV28; CDR3aa: CASSPDRGLDQPQHF; CDR3nt: TGTGCCAGCAGTCCGGACAGGGGGCTAGATCAGCCCCAGCATTTT
j_gene: TRBJ2-7; abundance: NA; d_gene: NA; v_gene: TRBV5-1; CDR3aa: CASSSGPTYEQYF; CDR3nt: TGCGCCAGCAGCAGCGGACCGACCTACGAGCAGTACTTC
j_gene: TRBJ1-2; abundance: NA; d_gene: NA; v_gene: TRBV7-9; CDR3aa: CASSSELGGYTF; CDR3nt: TGTGCCAGCAGCTCGGAGCTAGGTGGCTACACCTTC
j_gene: TRBJ1-3; abundance: NA; d_gene: NA; v_gene: TRBV7-9; CDR3aa: CASRAGGTSGNTIYF; CDR3nt: TGTGCCAGCAGGGCTGGCGGTACCTCTGGAAACACCATATATTTT
j_gene: TRBJ1-2; abundance: once; d_gene: NA; v_gene: TRBV5-1; CDR3aa: CASSEPGAYGYTF; CDR3nt: TGCGCCAGCAGCGAGCCCGGGGCCTATGGCTACACCTTC
j_gene: TRBJ2-2; abundance: NA; d_gene: NA; v_gene: TRBV11-2; CDR3aa: CASSFRFDTGELFF; CDR3nt: TGTGCCAGCAGCTTCCGTTTCGACACCGGGGAGCTGTTTTTT
j_gene: TRBJ2-2; abundance: NA; d_gene: TRBD2; v_gene: TRBV5-1; CDR3aa: CASTRSSGGAGTGELFF; CDR3nt: TGCGCCAGCACCCGTTCTAGCGGGGGGGCTGGAACCGGGGAGCTGTTTTTT
j_gene: TRBJ2-3; abundance: NA; d_gene: NA; v_gene: TRBV5-1; CDR3aa: CASSSGLSSTDTQYF; CDR3nt: TGCGCCAGCAGCTCAGGACTTTCTAGCACAGATACGCAGTATTTT
j_gene: TRBJ1-5; abundance: NA; d_gene: TRBD1; v_gene: TRBV6-5; CDR3aa: CASRLTGGNQPQHF; CDR3nt: TGTGCCAGCCGTTTGACAGGGGGCAATCAGCCCCAGCATTTT
j_gene: TRBJ1-2; abundance: once; d_gene: NA; v_gene: TRBV9; CDR3aa: CASSVEVGNLDGYTF; CDR3nt: TGTGCCAGCAGCGTAGAGGTAGGGAATCTGGATGGCTACACCTTC
j_gene: TRBJ2-1; abundance: NA; d_gene: NA; v_gene: TRBV7-9; CDR3aa: CASSLAQGKYNEQFF; CDR3nt: TGTGCCAGCAGCTTAGCCCAGGGAAAGTACAATGAGCAGTTCTTC
j_gene: TRBJ2-2; abundance: NA; d_gene: NA; v_gene: TRBV6-5; CDR3aa: CASNEGWGKARELFF; CDR3nt: TGTGCCAGCAACGAGGGATGGGGGAAAGCGAGGGAGCTGTTTTTT
j_gene: TRBJ2-7; abundance: NA; d_gene: NA; v_gene: TRBV27; CDR3aa: CASSSLGGSYEQYF; CDR3nt: TGTGCCAGCAGTTCCTTAGGGGGGAGCTACGAGCAGTACTTC
j_gene: TRBJ2-5; abundance: once; d_gene: NA; v_gene: TRBV11-3; CDR3aa: CASSLVTPAQETQYF; CDR3nt: TGTGCCAGCAGCTTAGTAACACCAGCTCAAGAGACCCAGTACTTC
j_gene: TRBJ1-1; abundance: NA; d_gene: NA; v_gene: TRBV6-4; CDR3aa: CASRKGNASPEAFF; CDR3nt: TGTGCCAGCAGGAAGGGCAACGCCAGCCCTGAAGCTTTCTTT
j_gene: TRBJ1-3; abundance: NA; d_gene: NA; v_gene: TRBV6-5; CDR3aa: CATLLSGNTIYF; CDR3nt: TGTGCCACCCTCCTATCTGGAAACACCATATATTTT
j_gene: TRBJ1-5; abundance: few; d_gene: NA; v_gene: TRBV4-3; CDR3aa: CASSQEIGSGNQPQHF; CDR3nt: TGCGCCAGCAGCCAAGAAATAGGGAGCGGAAATCAGCCCCAGCATTTT
j_gene: TRBJ2-7; abundance: NA; d_gene: TRBD1; v_gene: TRBV27; CDR3aa: CASRGQVTSYEQYF; CDR3nt: TGTGCCAGCAGGGGACAGGTGACGTCCTACGAGCAGTACTTC
j_gene: TRBJ1-2; abundance: NA; d_gene: NA; v_gene: TRBV9; CDR3aa: CASSVGPNDGYTF; CDR3nt: TGTGCCAGCAGCGTAGGCCCAAATGACGGCTACACCTTC
j_gene: TRBJ2-1; abundance: NA; d_gene: NA; v_gene: TRBV30; CDR3aa: CAWSVITSEQFF; CDR3nt: TGTGCCTGGAGTGTGATCACGAGTGAGCAGTTCTTC
j_gene: TRBJ1-6; abundance: NA; d_gene: NA; v_gene: TRBV13; CDR3aa: CASSSSRRDSPLHF; CDR3nt: TGTGCCAGCAGCTCCTCGAGGAGGGATTCACCCCTCCACTTT
j_gene: TRBJ1-1; abundance: NA; d_gene: TRBD1; v_gene: TRBV19; CDR3aa: CASSIWTGENTEAFF; CDR3nt: TGTGCCAGTAGTATTTGGACAGGGGAGAACACTGAAGCTTTCTTT
j_gene: TRBJ1-5; abundance: NA; d_gene: NA; v_gene: TRBV12-3/TRBV12-4; CDR3aa: CASTWGGNQPQHF; CDR3nt: TGTGCCAGCACCTGGGGGGGCAATCAGCCCCAGCATTTT
j_gene: TRBJ1-2; abundance: NA; d_gene: NA; v_gene: TRBV12-3/TRBV12-4; CDR3aa: CASRERSGGYTF; CDR3nt: TGTGCCAGCAGGGAGAGGAGCGGTGGCTACACCTTC
j_gene: TRBJ1-5; abundance: NA; d_gene: TRBD1; v_gene: TRBV19; CDR3aa: CASSLTGGSSNQPQHF; CDR3nt: TGTGCCAGTAGTTTGACAGGGGGGAGCAGCAATCAGCCCCAGCATTTT
j_gene: TRBJ2-7; abundance: NA; d_gene: TRBD1; v_gene: TRBV2; CDR3aa: CASRAGTGEQYF; CDR3nt: TGTGCCAGCAGGGCCGGGACAGGGGAACAGTACTTC
j_gene: TRBJ2-7; abundance: NA; d_gene: TRBD1; v_gene: TRBV28; CDR3aa: CASTKRDSIYEQYF; CDR3nt: TGTGCCAGCACAAAACGGGACAGCATCTACGAGCAGTACTTC
j_gene: TRBJ1-1; abundance: NA; d_gene: NA; v_gene: TRBV28; CDR3aa: CASSSGSMNTEAFF; CDR3nt: TGTGCCAGCAGTTCGGGTTCCATGAACACTGAAGCTTTCTTT
j_gene: TRBJ1-6; abundance: once; d_gene: TRBD1; v_gene: TRBV27; CDR3aa: CASSMTGTGSSPLHF; CDR3nt: TGTGCCAGCAGTATGACAGGGACGGGGAGTTCACCCCTCCACTTT
j_gene: TRBJ1-1; abundance: NA; d_gene: NA; v_gene: TRBV28; CDR3aa: CASSSALAPHMNTEAFF; CDR3nt: TGTGCCAGCAGTTCGGCGTTGGCACCGCACATGAACACTGAAGCTTTCTTT
j_gene: TRBJ2-3; abundance: NA; d_gene: TRBD2; v_gene: TRBV6-4; CDR3aa: CASSPGTSGADTQYF; CDR3nt: TGTGCCAGCAGTCCCGGGACTAGCGGGGCTGATACGCAGTATTTT
j_gene: TRBJ1-6; abundance: NA; d_gene: TRBD1; v_gene: TRBV5-1; CDR3aa: CASSLWGQFSPLHF; CDR3nt: TGCGCCAGCAGCTTGTGGGGACAGTTTTCACCCCTCCACTTT
j_gene: TRBJ2-1; abundance: NA; d_gene: TRBD2; v_gene: TRBV3-1/TRBV3-2; CDR3aa: CASSPRLAGASGSNEQFF; CDR3nt: TGTGCCAGCAGCCCCCGACTAGCGGGGGCCTCGGGGAGCAATGAGCAGTTCTTC
j_gene: TRBJ2-5; abundance: NA; d_gene: TRBD2; v_gene: TRBV6-5; CDR3aa: CASSYTIGGAEETQYF; CDR3nt: TGTGCCAGCAGTTACACTATCGGGGGGGCGGAGGAGACCCAGTACTTC
j_gene: TRBJ1-2; abundance: NA; d_gene: NA; v_gene: TRBV6-5; CDR3aa: CASRRGKGYGYTF; CDR3nt: TGTGCCAGCAGGAGGGGAAAGGGCTATGGCTACACCTTC
j_gene: TRBJ1-4; abundance: NA; d_gene: NA; v_gene: TRBV19; CDR3aa: CASRKTMSNEKLFF; CDR3nt: TGTGCCAGTAGAAAGACGATGTCCAATGAAAAACTGTTTTTT
j_gene: TRBJ2-4; abundance: NA; d_gene: NA; v_gene: TRBV7-2; CDR3aa: CASSLAGLGIGIQYF; CDR3nt: TGTGCCAGCAGCTTAGCTGGTCTAGGGATTGGCATTCAGTACTTC
j_gene: TRBJ2-1; abundance: few; d_gene: NA; v_gene: TRBV12-5; CDR3aa: CASGLSREGQFF; CDR3nt: TGTGCTAGTGGTTTGTCCAGGGAAGGGCAGTTCTTC
j_gene: TRBJ2-7; abundance: NA; d_gene: NA; v_gene: TRBV5-1; CDR3aa: CASSLQGIGEQYF; CDR3nt: TGCGCCAGCAGCTTACAGGGCATAGGCGAGCAGTACTTC
j_gene: TRBJ1-2; abundance: NA; d_gene: NA; v_gene: TRBV5-3; CDR3aa: CARSFVGQGDPGYTF; CDR3nt: TGTGCCAGAAGCTTCGTCGGGCAGGGAGACCCCGGCTACACCTTC
j_gene: TRBJ2-6; abundance: few; d_gene: NA; v_gene: TRBV10-3; CDR3aa: CAISFPRSSGANVLTF; CDR3nt: TGTGCCATCAGTTTCCCCCGGTCCTCTGGGGCCAACGTCCTGACTTTC
j_gene: TRBJ2-3; abundance: NA; d_gene: NA; v_gene: TRBV7-6; CDR3aa: CASSLAGGGPTDTQYF; CDR3nt: TGTGCCAGCAGCTTAGCGGGGGGGGGCCCCACAGATACGCAGTATTTT
j_gene: TRBJ1-2; abundance: few; d_gene: NA; v_gene: TRBV20-1; CDR3aa: CSASGNYGYTF; CDR3nt: TGCAGTGCTAGCGGGAACTATGGCTACACCTTC
j_gene: TRBJ1-3; abundance: few; d_gene: NA; v_gene: TRBV30; CDR3aa: CAWSDGTGGNTIYF; CDR3nt: TGTGCCTGGAGCGACGGGACGGGTGGAAACACCATATATTTT
j_gene: TRBJ1-3; abundance: NA; d_gene: NA; v_gene: TRBV6-5; CDR3aa: CASSQQGTSGNTIYF; CDR3nt: TGTGCCAGCAGTCAACAGGGAACCTCTGGAAACACCATATATTTT
j_gene: TRBJ2-7; abundance: NA; d_gene: NA; v_gene: TRBV4-1; CDR3aa: CASSQDQGLSSYEQYF; CDR3nt: TGCGCCAGCAGCCAAGATCAGGGGCTGAGCTCCTACGAGCAGTACTTC
j_gene: TRBJ1-1; abundance: NA; d_gene: NA; v_gene: TRBV27; CDR3aa: CASRPTGPGTEAFF; CDR3nt: TGTGCCAGCAGACCCACAGGGCCTGGAACTGAAGCTTTCTTT
j_gene: TRBJ1-1; abundance: NA; d_gene: NA; v_gene: TRBV7-2; CDR3aa: CASSSGPKRVTEAFF; CDR3nt: TGTGCCAGCAGCTCGGGACCAAAACGCGTGACTGAAGCTTTCTTT
j_gene: TRBJ2-1; abundance: NA; d_gene: NA; v_gene: TRBV4-1; CDR3aa: CASSLGTQGGNEQFF; CDR3nt: TGCGCCAGCAGCCTGGGGACTCAAGGTGGGAATGAGCAGTTCTTC
j_gene: TRBJ1-1; abundance: once; d_gene: NA; v_gene: TRBV11-2; CDR3aa: CASSSPLGEAFF; CDR3nt: TGTGCCAGCAGCTCCCCCCTCGGGGAAGCTTTCTTT
j_gene: TRBJ1-1; abundance: NA; d_gene: NA; v_gene: TRBV28; CDR3aa: CASSPGGAVNTEAFF; CDR3nt: TGTGCCAGCAGTCCTGGGGGGGCAGTGAACACTGAAGCTTTCTTT
j_gene: TRBJ2-3; abundance: NA; d_gene: NA; v_gene: TRBV19; CDR3aa: CASRGDSQADTQYF; CDR3nt: TGTGCCAGCCGGGGGGACAGCCAGGCAGATACGCAGTATTTT
j_gene: TRBJ2-3; abundance: NA; d_gene: NA; v_gene: TRBV11-2; CDR3aa: CASSFSRWGADTQYF; CDR3nt: TGTGCCAGCAGCTTTTCCAGGTGGGGCGCAGATACGCAGTATTTT